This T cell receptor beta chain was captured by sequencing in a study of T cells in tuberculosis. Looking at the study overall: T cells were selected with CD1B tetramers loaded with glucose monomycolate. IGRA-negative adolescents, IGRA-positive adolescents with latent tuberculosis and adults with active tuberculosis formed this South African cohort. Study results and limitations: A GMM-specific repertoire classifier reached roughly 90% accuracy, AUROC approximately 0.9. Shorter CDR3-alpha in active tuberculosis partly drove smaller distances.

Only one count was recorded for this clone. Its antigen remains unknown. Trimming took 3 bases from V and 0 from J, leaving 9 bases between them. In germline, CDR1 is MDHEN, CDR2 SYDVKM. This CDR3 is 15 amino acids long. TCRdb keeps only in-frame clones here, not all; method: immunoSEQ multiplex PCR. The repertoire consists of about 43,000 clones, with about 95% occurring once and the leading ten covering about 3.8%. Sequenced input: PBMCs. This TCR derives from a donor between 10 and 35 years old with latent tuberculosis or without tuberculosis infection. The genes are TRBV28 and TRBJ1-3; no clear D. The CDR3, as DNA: TGTGCCAGCAGTTTTCCCCAGTTCTCTGGAAACACCATATATTTT. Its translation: CASSFPQFSGNTIYF.